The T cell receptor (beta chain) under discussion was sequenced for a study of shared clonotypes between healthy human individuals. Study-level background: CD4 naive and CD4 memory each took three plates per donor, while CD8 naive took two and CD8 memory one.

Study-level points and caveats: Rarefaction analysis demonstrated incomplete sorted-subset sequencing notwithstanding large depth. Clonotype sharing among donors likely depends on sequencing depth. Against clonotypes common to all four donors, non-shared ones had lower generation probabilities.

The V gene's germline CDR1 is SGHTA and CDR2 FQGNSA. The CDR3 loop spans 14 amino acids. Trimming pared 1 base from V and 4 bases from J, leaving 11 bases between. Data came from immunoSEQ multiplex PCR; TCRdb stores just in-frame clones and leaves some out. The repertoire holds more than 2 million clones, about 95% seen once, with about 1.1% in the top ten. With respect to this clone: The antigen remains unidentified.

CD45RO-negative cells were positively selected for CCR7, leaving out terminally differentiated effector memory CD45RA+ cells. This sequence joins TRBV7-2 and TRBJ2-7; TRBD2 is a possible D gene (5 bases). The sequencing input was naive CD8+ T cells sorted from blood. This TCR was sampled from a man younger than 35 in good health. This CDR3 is CASSLGGMGYEQYF. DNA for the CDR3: TGTGCCAGCAGCTTAGGAGGGATGGGTTACGAGCAGTACTTC.